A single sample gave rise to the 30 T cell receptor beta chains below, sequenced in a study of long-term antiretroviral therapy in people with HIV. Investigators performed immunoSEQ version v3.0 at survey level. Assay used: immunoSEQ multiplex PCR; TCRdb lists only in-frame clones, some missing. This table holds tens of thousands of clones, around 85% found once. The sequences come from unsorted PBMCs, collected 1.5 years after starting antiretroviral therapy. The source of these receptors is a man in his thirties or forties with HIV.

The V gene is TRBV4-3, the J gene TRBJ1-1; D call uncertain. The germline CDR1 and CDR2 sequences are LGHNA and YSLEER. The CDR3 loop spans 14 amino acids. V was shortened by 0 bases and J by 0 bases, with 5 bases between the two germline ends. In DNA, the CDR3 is TGCGCCAGCAGCCAAGAAAGAGTGAACACTGAAGCTTTCTTT. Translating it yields CASSQERVNTEAFF.

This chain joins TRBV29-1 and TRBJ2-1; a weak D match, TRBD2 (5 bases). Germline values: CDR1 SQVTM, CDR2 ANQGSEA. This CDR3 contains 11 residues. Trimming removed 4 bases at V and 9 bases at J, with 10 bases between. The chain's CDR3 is CSVVGGGEQFF. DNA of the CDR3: TGCAGCGTTGTGGGCGGAGGTGAGCAGTTCTTC.

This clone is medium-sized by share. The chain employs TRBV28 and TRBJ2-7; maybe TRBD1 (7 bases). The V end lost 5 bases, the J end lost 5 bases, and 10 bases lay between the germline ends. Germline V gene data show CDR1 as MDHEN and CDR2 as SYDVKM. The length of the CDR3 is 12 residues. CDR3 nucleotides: TGTGCCAGCAGTCAGGGGGGAGACGAGCAGTACTTC. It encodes CASSQGGDEQYF.

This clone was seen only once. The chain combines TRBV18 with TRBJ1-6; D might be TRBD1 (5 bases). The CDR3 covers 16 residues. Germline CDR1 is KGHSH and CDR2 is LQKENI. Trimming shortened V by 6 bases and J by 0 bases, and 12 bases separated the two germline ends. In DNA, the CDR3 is TGTGCCAGCTCGCGGAGGGGAAGCTCCTATAATTCACCCCTCCACTTT. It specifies CASSRRGSSYNSPLHF.

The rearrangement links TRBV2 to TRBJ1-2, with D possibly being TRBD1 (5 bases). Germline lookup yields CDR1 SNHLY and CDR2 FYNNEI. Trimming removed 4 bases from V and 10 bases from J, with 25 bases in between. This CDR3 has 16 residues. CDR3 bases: TGTGCCAGCAGTGGCTCTCCGGGACCTCTAAGACATGTCTACACCTTC. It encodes CASSGSPGPLRHVYTF.

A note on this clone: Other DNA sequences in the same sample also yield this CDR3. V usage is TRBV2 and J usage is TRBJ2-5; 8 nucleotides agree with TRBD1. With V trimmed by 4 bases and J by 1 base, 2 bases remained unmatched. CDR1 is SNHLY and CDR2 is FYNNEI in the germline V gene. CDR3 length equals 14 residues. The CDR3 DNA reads TGTGCCAGCAGTGGCGACAGGGGCCAAGAGACCCAGTACTTC. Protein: CASSGDRGQETQYF.

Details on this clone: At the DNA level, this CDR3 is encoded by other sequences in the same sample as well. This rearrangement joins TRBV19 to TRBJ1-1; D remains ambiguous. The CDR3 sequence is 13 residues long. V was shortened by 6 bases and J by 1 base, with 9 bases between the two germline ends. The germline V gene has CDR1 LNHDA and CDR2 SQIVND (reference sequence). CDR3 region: CASSTTGNTEAFF. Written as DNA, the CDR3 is TGTGCCAGTAGCACCACGGGGAACACTGAAGCTTTCTTT.

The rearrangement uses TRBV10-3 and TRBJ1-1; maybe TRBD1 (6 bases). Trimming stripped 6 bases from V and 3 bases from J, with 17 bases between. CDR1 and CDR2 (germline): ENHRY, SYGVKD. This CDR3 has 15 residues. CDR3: CAIRGEGVGDTEAFF. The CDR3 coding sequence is TGTGCCATCAGAGGGGAGGGGGTCGGGGACACTGAAGCTTTCTTT.

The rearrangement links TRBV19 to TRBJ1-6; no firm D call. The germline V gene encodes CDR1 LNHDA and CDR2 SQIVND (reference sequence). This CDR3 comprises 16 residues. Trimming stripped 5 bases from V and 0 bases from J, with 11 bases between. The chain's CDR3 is CASSSLPSSYNSPLHF. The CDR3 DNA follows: TGTGCCAGTAGTTCCCTACCGAGCTCCTATAATTCACCCCTCCACTTT.

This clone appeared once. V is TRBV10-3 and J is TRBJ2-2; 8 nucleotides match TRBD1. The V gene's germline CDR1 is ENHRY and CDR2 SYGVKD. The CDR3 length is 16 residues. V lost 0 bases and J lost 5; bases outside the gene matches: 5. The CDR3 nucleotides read TGTGCCATCAGTGAGTCTCCCAGGGGGCTAACCGGGGAGCTGTTTTTT. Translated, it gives CAISESPRGLTGELFF.

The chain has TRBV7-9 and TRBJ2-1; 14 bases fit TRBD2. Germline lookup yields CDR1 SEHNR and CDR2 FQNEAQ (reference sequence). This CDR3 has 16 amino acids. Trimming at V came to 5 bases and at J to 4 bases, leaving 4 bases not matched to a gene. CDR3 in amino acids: CASSLGLAGVYNEQFF. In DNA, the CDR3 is TGTGCCAGCAGCCTGGGACTAGCGGGAGTATACAATGAGCAGTTCTTC.

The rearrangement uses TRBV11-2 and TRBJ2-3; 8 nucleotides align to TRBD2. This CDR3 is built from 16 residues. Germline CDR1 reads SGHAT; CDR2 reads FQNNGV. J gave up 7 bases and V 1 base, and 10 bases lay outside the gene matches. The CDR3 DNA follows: TGTGCCAGCAGCTTAGTAAGCGGGGGCTCCTCGAATACGCAGTATTTT. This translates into CASSLVSGGSSNTQYF. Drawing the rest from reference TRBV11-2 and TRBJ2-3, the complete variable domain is EAGVAQSPRYKIIEKRQSVAFWCNPISGHATLYWYQQILGQGPKLLIQFQNNGVVDDSQLPKDRFSAERLKGVDSTLKIQPAKLEDSAVYLCASSLVSGGSSNTQYFGPGTRLTVL.

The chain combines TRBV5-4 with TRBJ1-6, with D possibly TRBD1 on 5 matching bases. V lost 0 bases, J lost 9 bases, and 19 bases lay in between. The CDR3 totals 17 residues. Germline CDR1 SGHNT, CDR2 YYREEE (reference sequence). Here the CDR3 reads CASSLGAGNPIISPLHF. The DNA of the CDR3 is TGTGCCAGCAGCTTGGGGGCAGGGAACCCTATAATTTCACCCCTCCACTTT.

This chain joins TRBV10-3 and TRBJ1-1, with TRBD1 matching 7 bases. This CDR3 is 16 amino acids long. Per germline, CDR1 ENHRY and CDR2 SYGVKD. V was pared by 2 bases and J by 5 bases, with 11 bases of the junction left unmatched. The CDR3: CAISERGSTGVTEAFF. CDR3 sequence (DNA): TGTGCCATCAGTGAGCGGGGTTCAACAGGGGTGACTGAAGCTTTCTTT.

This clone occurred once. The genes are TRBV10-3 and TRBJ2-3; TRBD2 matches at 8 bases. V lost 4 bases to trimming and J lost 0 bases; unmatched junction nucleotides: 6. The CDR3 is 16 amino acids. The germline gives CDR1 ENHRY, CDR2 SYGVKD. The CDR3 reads CAISGLSGASTDTQYF. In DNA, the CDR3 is TGTGCCATCAGTGGACTTAGCGGGGCCAGCACAGATACGCAGTATTTT.

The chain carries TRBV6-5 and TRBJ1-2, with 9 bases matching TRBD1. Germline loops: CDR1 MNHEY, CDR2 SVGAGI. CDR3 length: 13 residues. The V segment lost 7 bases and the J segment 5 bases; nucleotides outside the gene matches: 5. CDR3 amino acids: CASTPGQGYGYTF. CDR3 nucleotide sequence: TGTGCCAGCACCCCGGGACAGGGATATGGCTACACCTTC.

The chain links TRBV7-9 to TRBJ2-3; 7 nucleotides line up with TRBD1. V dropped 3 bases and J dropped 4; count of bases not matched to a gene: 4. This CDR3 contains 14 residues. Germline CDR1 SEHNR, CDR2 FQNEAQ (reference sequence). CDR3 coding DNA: TGTGCCAGCAGCTTGGTGCAGGGGGCAGATACGCAGTATTTT. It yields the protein CASSLVQGADTQYF.

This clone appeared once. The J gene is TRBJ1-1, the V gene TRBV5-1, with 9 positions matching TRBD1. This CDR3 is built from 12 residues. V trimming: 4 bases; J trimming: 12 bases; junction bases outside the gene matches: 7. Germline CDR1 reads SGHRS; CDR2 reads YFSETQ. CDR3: CASSPGQGRTFF. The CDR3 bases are TGCGCCAGCAGCCCGGGACAGGGTAGAACTTTCTTT.

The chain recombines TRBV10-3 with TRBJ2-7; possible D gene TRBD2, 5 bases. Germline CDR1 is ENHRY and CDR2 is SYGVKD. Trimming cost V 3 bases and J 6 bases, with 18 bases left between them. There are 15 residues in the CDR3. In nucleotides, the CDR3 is TGTGCCATCAGTGACCCGGAGGCAGTCGGGCCCGAGCAGTACTTC. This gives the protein CAISDPEAVGPEQYF.

DNA of the CDR3: TGCAGCGTAGCCCAGACTCAGGGCTATGGCTACACCTTC. Translation gives CSVAQTQGYGYTF. The chain couples TRBV29-1 to TRBJ1-2; possible D gene TRBD1, 5 bases. This CDR3 is 13 amino acids long. V shed 6 bases and J shed 4 bases, with 15 bases lying between them. Germline-derived CDR1 and CDR2 are SQVTM and ANQGSEA.

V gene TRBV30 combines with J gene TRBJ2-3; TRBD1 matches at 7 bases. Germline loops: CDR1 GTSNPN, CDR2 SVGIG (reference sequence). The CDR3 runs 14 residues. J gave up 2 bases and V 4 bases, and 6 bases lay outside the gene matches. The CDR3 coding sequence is TGTGCCTGGACAGGGGGATTACTCACAGATACGCAGTATTTT. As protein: CAWTGGLLTDTQYF.

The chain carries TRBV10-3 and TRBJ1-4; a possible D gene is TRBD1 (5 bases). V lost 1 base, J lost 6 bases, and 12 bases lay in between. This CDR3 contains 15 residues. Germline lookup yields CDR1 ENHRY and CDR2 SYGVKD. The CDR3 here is CAISELRGRDEKLFF. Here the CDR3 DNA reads TGTGCCATCAGTGAGTTGAGGGGAAGGGATGAAAAACTGTTTTTT.

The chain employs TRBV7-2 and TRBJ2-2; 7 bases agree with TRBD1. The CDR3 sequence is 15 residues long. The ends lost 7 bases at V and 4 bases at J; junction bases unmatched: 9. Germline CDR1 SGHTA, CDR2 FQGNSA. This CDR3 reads CASTLGQSFTGELFF. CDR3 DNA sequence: TGTGCCAGCACCCTGGGACAGAGCTTCACCGGGGAGCTGTTTTTT.

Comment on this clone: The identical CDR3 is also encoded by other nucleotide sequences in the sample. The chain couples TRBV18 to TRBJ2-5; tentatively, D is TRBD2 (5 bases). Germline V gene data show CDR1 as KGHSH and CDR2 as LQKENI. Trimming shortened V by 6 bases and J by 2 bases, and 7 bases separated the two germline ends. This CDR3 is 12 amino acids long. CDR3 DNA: TGTGCCAGCTCCCGGGGTCAAGAGACCCAGTACTTC. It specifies CASSRGQETQYF.

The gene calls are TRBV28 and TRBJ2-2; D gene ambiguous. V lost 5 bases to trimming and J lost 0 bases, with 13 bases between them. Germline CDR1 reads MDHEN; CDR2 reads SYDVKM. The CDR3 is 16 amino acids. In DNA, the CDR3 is TGTGCCAGCAGTCTATTTTCCCCTCCGAACACCGGGGAGCTGTTTTTT. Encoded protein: CASSLFSPPNTGELFF.

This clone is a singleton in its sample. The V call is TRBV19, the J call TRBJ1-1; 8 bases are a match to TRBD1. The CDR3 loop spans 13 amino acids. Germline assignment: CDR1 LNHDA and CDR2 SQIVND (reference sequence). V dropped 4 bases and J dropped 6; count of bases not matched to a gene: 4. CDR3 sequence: CASSTVQGAEAFF. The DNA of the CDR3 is TGTGCCAGTAGTACTGTACAGGGGGCTGAAGCTTTCTTT.

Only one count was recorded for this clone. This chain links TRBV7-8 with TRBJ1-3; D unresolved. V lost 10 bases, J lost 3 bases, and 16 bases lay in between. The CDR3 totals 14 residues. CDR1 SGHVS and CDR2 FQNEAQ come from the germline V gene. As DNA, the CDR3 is TGTGCCACCTCCCCAGCAAACTTTGGAAACACCATATATTTT. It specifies CATSPANFGNTIYF.

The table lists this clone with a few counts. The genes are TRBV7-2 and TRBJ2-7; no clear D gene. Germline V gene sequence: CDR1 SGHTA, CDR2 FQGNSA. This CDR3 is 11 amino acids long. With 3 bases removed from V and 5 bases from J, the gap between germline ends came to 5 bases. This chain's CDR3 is CASSFYNEQYF. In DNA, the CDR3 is TGTGCCAGCAGCTTTTACAACGAGCAGTACTTC.

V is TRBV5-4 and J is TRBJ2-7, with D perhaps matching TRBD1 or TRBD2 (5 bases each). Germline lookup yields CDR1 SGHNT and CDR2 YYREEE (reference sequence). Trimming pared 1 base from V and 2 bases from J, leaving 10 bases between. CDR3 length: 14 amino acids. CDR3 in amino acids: CASSLQRGTYEQYF. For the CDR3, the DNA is TGTGCCAGCAGCTTGCAGAGGGGCACCTACGAGCAGTACTTC.

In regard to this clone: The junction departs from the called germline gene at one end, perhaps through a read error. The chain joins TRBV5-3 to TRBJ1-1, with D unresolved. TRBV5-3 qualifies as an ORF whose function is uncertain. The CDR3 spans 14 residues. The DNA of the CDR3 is TGTGCCAGCAGCTTGGATCCGGGTAACACTGAAGCTTTCTTT. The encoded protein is CASSLDPGNTEAFF.